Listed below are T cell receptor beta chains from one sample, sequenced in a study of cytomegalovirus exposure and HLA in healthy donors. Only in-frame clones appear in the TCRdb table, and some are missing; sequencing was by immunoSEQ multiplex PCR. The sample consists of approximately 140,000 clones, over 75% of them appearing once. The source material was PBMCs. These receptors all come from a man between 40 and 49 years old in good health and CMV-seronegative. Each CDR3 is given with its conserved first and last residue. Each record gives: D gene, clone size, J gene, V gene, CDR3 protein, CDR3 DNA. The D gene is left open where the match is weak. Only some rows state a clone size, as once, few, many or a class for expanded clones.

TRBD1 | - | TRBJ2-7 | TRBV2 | CASSGGQGTDEQYF | TGTGCCAGCAGTGGGGGACAGGGGACCGACGAGCAGTACTTC
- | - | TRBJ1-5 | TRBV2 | CASRVPGTFQPQHF | TGTGCCAGCAGAGTCCCCGGGACTTTTCAGCCCCAGCATTTT
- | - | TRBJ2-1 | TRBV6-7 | CASSYSFSNNEQFF | TGTGCCAGCAGTTACTCTTTCAGTAACAATGAGCAGTTCTTC
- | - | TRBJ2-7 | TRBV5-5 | CASSSQPSFYEQYF | TGTGCCAGCAGTTCACAGCCTTCCTTCTACGAGCAGTACTTC
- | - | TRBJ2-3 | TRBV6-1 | CASSEVSGGLDTQYF | TGTGCCAGCAGTGAAGTCTCGGGGGGCCTTGATACGCAGTATTTT
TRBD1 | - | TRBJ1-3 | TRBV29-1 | CSVSDRGPARNTIYF | TGCAGCGTTTCCGACAGGGGCCCAGCTCGAAACACCATATATTTT
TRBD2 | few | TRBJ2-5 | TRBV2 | CASSEVRSGGAGETQYF | TGTGCCAGCAGTGAAGTCCGTAGCGGGGGGGCTGGAGAGACCCAGTACTTC
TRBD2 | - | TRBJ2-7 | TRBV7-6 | CASSPSLGSGTYEQYF | TGTGCCAGCAGCCCCTCTCTGGGGAGCGGGACCTACGAGCAGTACTTC
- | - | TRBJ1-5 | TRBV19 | CASSMGGGGQPQHF | TGTGCCAGTAGTATGGGAGGGGGTGGGCAGCCCCAGCATTTT
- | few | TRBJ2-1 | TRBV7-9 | CASSLFEFEQFF | TGTGCCAGCAGCTTATTTGAGTTTGAGCAGTTCTTC
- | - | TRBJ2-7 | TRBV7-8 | CASNPTGPLYEQYF | TGTGCCAGCAACCCTACAGGACCGCTCTACGAGCAGTACTTC
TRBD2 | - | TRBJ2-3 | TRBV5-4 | CASSLGLGGGASDTQYF | TGTGCCAGCAGCTTGGGCCTTGGCGGGGGGGCATCAGATACGCAGTATTTT
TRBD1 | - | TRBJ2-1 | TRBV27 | CASSVGTGGGNEQFF | TGTGCCAGCAGTGTAGGGACAGGGGGTGGGAATGAGCAGTTCTTC
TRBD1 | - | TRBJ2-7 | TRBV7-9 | CASSGHRGPYSYEQYF | TGTGCCAGCAGCGGACACAGGGGACCTTACTCCTACGAGCAGTACTTC